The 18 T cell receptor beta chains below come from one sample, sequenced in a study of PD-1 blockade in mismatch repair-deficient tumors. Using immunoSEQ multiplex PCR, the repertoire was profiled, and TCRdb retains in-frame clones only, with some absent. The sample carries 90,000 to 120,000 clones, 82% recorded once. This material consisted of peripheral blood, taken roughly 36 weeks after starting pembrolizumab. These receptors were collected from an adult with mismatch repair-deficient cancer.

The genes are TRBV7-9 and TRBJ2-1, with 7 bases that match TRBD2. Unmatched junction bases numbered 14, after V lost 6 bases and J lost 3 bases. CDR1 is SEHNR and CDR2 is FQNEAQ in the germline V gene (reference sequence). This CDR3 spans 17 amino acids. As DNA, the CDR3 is TGTGCCAGCAGATTGGGCGTAGTGGGAGGGATCTACAATGAGCAGTTCTTC. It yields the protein CASRLGVVGGIYNEQFF.

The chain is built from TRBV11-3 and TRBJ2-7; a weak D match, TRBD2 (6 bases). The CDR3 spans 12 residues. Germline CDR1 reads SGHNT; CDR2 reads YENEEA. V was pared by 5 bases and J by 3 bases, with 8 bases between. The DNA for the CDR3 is TGTGCCAGCAGCCCTAGCGTCTACGAGCAGTACTTC. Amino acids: CASSPSVYEQYF.

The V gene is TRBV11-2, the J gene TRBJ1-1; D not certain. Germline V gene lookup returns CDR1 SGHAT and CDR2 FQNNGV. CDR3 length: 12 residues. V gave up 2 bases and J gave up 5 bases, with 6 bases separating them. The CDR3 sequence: CASSLRVTEAFF. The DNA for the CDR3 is TGTGCCAGCAGCTTAAGGGTGACTGAAGCTTTCTTT. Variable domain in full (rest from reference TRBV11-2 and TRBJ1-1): EAGVAQSPRYKIIEKRQSVAFWCNPISGHATLYWYQQILGQGPKLLIQFQNNGVVDDSQLPKDRFSAERLKGVDSTLKIQPAKLEDSAVYLCASSLRVTEAFFGQGTRLTVV.

The CDR3 region has the DNA TGCGCCAGCAGCTTGGCCCAGACAGCGAACACCGGGGAGCTGTTTTTT. Its protein product is CASSLAQTANTGELFF. The chain is built from TRBV5-1 and TRBJ2-2; possibly TRBD1 for D (5 bases). Trimming pared 0 bases from V and 0 bases from J, leaving 9 bases between. This CDR3 contains 16 residues. CDR1 is SGHRS, CDR2 YFSETQ, per germline. Variable domain in full (rest from reference TRBV5-1 and TRBJ2-2): KAGVTQTPRYLIKTRGQQVTLSCSPISGHRSVSWYQQTPGQGLQFLFEYFSETQRNKGNFPGRFSGRQFSNSRSEMNVSTLELGDSALYLCASSLAQTANTGELFFGEGSRLTVL.

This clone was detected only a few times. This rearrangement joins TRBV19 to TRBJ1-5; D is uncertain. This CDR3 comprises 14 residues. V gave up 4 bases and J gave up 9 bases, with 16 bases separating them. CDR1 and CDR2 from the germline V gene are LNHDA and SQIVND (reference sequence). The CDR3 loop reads CASSTTPDLPPQHF. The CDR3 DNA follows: TGTGCCAGTAGTACGACACCCGATCTGCCGCCCCAGCATTTT.

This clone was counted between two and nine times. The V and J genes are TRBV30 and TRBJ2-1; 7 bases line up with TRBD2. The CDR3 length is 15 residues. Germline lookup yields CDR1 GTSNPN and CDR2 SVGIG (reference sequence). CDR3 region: CASGGQWGGDNEQFF. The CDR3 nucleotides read TGTGCTTCTGGTGGGCAGTGGGGAGGGGACAATGAGCAGTTCTTC.

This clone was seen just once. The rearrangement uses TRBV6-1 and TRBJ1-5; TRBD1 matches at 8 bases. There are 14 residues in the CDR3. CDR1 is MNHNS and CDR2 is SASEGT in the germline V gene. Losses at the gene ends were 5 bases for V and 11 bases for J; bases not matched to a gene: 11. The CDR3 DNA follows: TGTGCCAGCAGTAGGACAGGGTGGGAGGGGACCCAGCATTTT. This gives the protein CASSRTGWEGTQHF.

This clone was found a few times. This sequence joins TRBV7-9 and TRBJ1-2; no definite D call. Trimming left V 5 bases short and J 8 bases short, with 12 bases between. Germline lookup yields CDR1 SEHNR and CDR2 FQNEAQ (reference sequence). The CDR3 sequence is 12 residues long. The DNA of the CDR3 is TGTGCCAGCAGCCCCGCGTCGGGGGGCTACACCTTC. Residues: CASSPASGGYTF.

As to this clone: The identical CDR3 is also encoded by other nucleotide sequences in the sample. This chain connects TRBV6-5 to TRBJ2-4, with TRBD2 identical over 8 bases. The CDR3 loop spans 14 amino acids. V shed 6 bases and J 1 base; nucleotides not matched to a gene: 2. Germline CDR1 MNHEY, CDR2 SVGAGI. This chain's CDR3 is CASSKREAKNIQYF. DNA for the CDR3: TGTGCCAGCAGCAAGCGGGAGGCCAAAAACATTCAGTACTTC.

CDR3 loop: CASSEQASSYEQYF. The CDR3, as DNA: TGCGCCAGCAGTGAACAGGCCAGCTCCTACGAGCAGTACTTC. The rearrangement joins TRBV10-1 to TRBJ2-7, with D possibly being TRBD1 (5 bases). The V end was cut by 3 bases, the J end by 0 bases, with 9 bases between. Germline assignment: CDR1 WNHNN and CDR2 SYGVQD (reference sequence). This CDR3 region has 14 residues.

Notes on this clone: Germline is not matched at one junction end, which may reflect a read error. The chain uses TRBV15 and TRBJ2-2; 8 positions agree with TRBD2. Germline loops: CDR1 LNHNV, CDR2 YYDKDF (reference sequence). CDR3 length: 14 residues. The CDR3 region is CATRSGRNTGELFF. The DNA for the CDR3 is TGTGCCACCCGCAGCGGGAGGAACACCGGGGAGCTGTTTTTT.

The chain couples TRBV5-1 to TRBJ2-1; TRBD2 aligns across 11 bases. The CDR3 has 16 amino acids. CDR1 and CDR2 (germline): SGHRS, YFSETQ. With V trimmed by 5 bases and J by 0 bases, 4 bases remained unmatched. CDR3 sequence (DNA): TGCGCCAGCAGACCCACTAGCGGGAGCTCCTACAATGAGCAGTTCTTC. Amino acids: CASRPTSGSSYNEQFF. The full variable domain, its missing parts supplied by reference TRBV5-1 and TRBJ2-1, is KAGVTQTPRYLIKTRGQQVTLSCSPISGHRSVSWYQQTPGQGLQFLFEYFSETQRNKGNFPGRFSGRQFSNSRSEMNVSTLELGDSALYLCASRPTSGSSYNEQFFGPGTRLTVL.

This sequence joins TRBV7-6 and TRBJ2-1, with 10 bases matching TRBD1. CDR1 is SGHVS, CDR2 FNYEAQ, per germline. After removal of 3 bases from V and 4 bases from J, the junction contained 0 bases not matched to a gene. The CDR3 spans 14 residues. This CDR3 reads CASSLGQGYNEQFF. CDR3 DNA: TGTGCCAGCAGCTTGGGACAGGGGTACAATGAGCAGTTCTTC.

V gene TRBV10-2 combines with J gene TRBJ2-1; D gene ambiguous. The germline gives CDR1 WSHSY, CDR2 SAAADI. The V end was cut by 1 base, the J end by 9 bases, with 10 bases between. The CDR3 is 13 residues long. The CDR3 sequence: CASSELAGFEQFF. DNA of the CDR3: TGCGCCAGCAGTGAGTTAGCTGGGTTTGAGCAGTTCTTC.

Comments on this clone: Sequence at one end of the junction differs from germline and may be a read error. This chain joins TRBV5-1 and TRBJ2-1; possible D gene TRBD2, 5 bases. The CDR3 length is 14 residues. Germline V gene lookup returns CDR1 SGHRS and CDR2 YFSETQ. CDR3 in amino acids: CASSTDSPRLGKIF. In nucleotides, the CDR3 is TGCGCCAGCAGCACGGACTCCCCCCGTTTAGGGAAGATCTTC.

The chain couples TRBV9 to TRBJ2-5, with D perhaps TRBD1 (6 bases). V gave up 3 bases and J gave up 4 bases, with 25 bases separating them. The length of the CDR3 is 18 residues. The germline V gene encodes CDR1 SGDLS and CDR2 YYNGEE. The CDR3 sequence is CASSAGAGTIIRRETQYF. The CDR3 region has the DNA TGTGCCAGCAGCGCAGGGGCCGGGACCATAATTCGCAGAGAGACCCAGTACTTC.

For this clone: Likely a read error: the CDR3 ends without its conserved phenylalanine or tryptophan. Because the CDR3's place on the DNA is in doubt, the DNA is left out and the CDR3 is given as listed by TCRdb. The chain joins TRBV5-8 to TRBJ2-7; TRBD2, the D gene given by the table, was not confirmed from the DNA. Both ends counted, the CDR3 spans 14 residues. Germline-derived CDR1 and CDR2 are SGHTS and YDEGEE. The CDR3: CASSLRDGGTKRML.

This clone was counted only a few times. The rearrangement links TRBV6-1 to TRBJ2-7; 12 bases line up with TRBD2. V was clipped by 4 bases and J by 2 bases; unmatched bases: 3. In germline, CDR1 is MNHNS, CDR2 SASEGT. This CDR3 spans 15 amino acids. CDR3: CASSGTSGITYEQYF. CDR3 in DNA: TGTGCCAGCAGTGGGACTAGCGGGATCACCTACGAGCAGTACTTC.